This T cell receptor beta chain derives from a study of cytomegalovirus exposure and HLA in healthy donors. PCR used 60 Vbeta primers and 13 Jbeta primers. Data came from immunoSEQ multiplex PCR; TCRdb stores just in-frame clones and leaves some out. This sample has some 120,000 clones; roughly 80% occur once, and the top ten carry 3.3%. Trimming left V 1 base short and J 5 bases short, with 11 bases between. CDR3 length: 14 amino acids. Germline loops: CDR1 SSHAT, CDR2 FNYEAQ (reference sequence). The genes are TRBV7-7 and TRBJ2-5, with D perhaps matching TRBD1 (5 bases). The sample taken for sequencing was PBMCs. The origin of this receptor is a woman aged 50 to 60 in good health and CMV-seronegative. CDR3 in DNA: TGTGCCAGCAGCTTAGATCAGGGTATGGAGACCCAGTACTTC. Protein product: CASSLDQGMETQYF. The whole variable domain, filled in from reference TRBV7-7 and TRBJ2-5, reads GAGVSQSPRYKVTKRGQDVTLRCDPISSHATLYWYQQALGQGPEFLTYFNYEAQPDKSGLPSDRFSAERPEGSISTLTIQRTEQRDSAMYRCASSLDQGMETQYFGPGTRLLVL.